The entry below gives a single T cell receptor (beta chain) sequence along with its context. Its cognate antigen is unknown. The V end was cut by 0 bases, the J end by 1 base, with 7 bases between. This CDR3 is 14 amino acids long. Germline V CDR1 and CDR2: SGHRS, YFSETQ. This sample is drawn from a study of cytomegalovirus exposure and HLA in healthy donors. Study-wide results and caveats: Fewer N-insertions than the approximately 700-donor mean were reportedly shown by an Asian-associated ancestry cluster in a later analysis.

Primers included in the PCR were 60 Vbeta and 13 Jbeta primers. TCRdb keeps only in-frame clones here, not all; method: immunoSEQ multiplex PCR. The sample lists about 70,000 clones; around two thirds were seen once. The chain combines TRBV5-1 with TRBJ1-1; D is possibly TRBD1 (6 bases). This TCR was recovered from a human donor in good health. The sequenced material came from PBMCs. CDR3 region: CASSLGGGNTEAFF. The CDR3 bases are TGCGCCAGCAGCTTGGGAGGGGGGAACACTGAAGCTTTCTTT.